This T cell receptor (beta chain) was found in a study of beta chain features in type 1 diabetes. CD45RO/CCR7/CD25/CD127/CD95/CD27 separated CD4+ naive, central memory, regulatory and stem cell-like memory cells by sorting. Each of the sorted populations had a purity greater than 95%. Isolated RNA was reverse transcribed in full, so expressed TCRB transcripts were sequenced. The data were produced by immunoSEQ multiplex PCR, yet TCRdb's version contains in-frame clones alone and is incomplete. The profile shows roughly 230,000 clones, 11% of them singletons. Notes on the study in general: In all four CD4+ subsets, TCRB CDR3 length was significantly, moderately reduced in type 1 diabetes.

About this clone itself: Its antigen is currently unknown.

CDR3 size: 13 residues. Per germline, CDR1 SEHNR and CDR2 FQNEAQ (reference sequence). V trimming: 5 bases; J trimming: 6 bases; junction bases outside the gene matches: 7. Specimen: naive CD4+ T cells from blood. This clonotype was sampled from a man aged 30-40 years with type 1 diabetes. The rearrangement links TRBV7-9 to TRBJ2-7, with 7 bases lining up with TRBD2. The CDR3 nucleotides are TGTGCCAGCAGCCAAAGGGAGGGCCGCGAGCAGTACTTC. Encoded protein: CASSQREGREQYF.